What follows are 18 T cell receptor beta chains derived from one specimen sequenced in a study of blood T cell repertoires in COVID-19. Libraries were prepared by immunoSEQ multiplex PCR; TCRdb keeps only in-frame clonotypes and omits some of them. The sample carries around 140,000 clones, about nine tenths recorded once. The sample was peripheral blood. All receptors derive from a human donor in a cohort sampled during active COVID-19.

The gene calls are TRBV6-5 and TRBJ1-1, with D possibly being TRBD1 (6 bases). This CDR3 contains 15 residues. The germline V and J ends were trimmed by 6 bases and 1 base, with 15 bases remaining between them. Germline V gene lookup returns CDR1 MNHEY and CDR2 SVGAGI. The CDR3 bases are TGTGCCAGCAGGACTCCGGGGGGCAGGAACACTGAAGCTTTCTTT. As protein: CASRTPGGRNTEAFF.

The chain employs TRBV7-9 and TRBJ2-7; 7 bases are a match to TRBD1. Trimming cost V 4 bases and J 4 bases; bases outside gene matches: 10. Germline V CDR1 and CDR2: SEHNR, FQNEAQ (reference sequence). This CDR3 comprises 15 residues. The CDR3 here is CASSSRTGSTYEQYF. CDR3 nucleotide sequence: TGTGCCAGCAGCTCCCGGACAGGAAGTACGTACGAGCAGTACTTC.

V and J are TRBV7-9 and TRBJ2-7; D is unclear. Trimming pared 5 bases from V and 3 bases from J, leaving 5 bases between. The CDR3 consists of 11 residues. Germline V gene lookup returns CDR1 SEHNR and CDR2 FQNEAQ (reference sequence). The CDR3 region has the DNA TGTGCCAGCAGCGCTATCTACGAGCAGTACTTC. Protein product: CASSAIYEQYF.

The chain links TRBV7-9 to TRBJ1-6; D gene ambiguous. The germline CDR1 and CDR2 sequences are SEHNR and FQNEAQ (reference sequence). The CDR3 contains 12 residues. The V end lost 5 bases, the J end lost 11 bases, and 10 bases lay between the germline ends. CDR3 residues: CASSRTGAPLHF. The CDR3 DNA reads as TGTGCCAGCAGCCGAACCGGGGCACCCCTCCACTTT.

This clone was found a few times. The rearrangement joins TRBV5-1 to TRBJ1-1, with TRBD1 matching 8 bases. Germline lookup yields CDR1 SGHRS and CDR2 YFSETQ. The CDR3 consists of 15 residues. V lost 4 bases to trimming and J lost 4 bases; unmatched junction nucleotides: 9. The CDR3: CASSEETGEGTEAFF. CDR3 sequence (DNA): TGCGCCAGCAGCGAGGAGACAGGGGAGGGCACTGAAGCTTTCTTT.

J is TRBJ2-3 and V is TRBV13; TRBD2 matches at 12 bases. Germline CDR1 PRHDT, CDR2 FYEKMQ (reference sequence). This CDR3 comprises 18 residues. The trim removed 6 bases at V and 0 bases at J, leaving 10 bases unmatched. The DNA of the CDR3 is TGTGCCAGCAGGTCAACTAGCGGGGGGCAGACTAGCACAGATACGCAGTATTTT. This gives the protein CASRSTSGGQTSTDTQYF.

The chain combines TRBV25-1 with TRBJ1-1; maybe TRBD1 (6 bases). CDR3 size: 15 residues. Trimming shortened V by 3 bases and J by 1 base, and 12 bases separated the two germline ends. The germline CDR1 and CDR2 sequences are MGHDK and SYGVNS. CDR3 sequence: CASSDRQVKNTEAFF. The CDR3, as DNA: TGTGCCAGCAGTGACCGACAGGTGAAGAACACTGAAGCTTTCTTT.

This clone has a single count. The V gene is TRBV24-1, the J gene TRBJ1-6, with D maybe TRBD1 (5 bases). The V end lost 6 bases, the J end lost 5 bases, and 16 bases lay between the germline ends. CDR1 and CDR2 (germline): KGHDR, SFDVKD. The CDR3 spans 16 residues. DNA for the CDR3: TGTGCCACCAGTCCCCTGGAAGGGGATGATAATTCACCCCTCCACTTT. Protein product: CATSPLEGDDNSPLHF.

V is TRBV19 and J is TRBJ1-5; D gene unclear. Germline loops: CDR1 LNHDA, CDR2 SQIVND (reference sequence). V lost 1 base to trimming and J lost 4 bases, with 8 bases between them. This CDR3 has 14 amino acids. CDR3 nucleotides: TGTGCCAGTAGTATAGCGGGTATGAATCAGCCCCAGCATTTT. This gives the protein CASSIAGMNQPQHF.

The V gene is TRBV7-2, the J gene TRBJ1-2, with D uncertain. Between the trimmed V and J ends, which lost 5 bases and 6 bases, there was a span of 19 bases. The CDR3 contains 15 residues. CDR1 is SGHTA, CDR2 FQGNSA, per germline. The CDR3 DNA reads as TGTGCCAGCAGCCCAAGCCGGGGAGAAATGGATGGCTACACCTTC. Translating gives CASSPSRGEMDGYTF.

The chain recombines TRBV19 with TRBJ2-3; TRBD2 might be the D (6 bases). CDR1 is LNHDA and CDR2 is SQIVND in the germline V gene (reference sequence). V dropped 6 bases and J dropped 5 bases, with 15 bases sitting between them. The CDR3 loop spans 14 amino acids. This CDR3 reads CASRPSGGRDTQYF. CDR3 sequence (DNA): TGTGCCAGTAGGCCCTCTGGGGGGAGAGATACGCAGTATTTT.

The J gene is TRBJ2-2, the V gene TRBV18; D gene uncertain. The CDR3 extends over 13 amino acids. V was pared by 1 base and J by 5 bases, with 5 bases between. Germline loops: CDR1 KGHSH, CDR2 LQKENI. The CDR3 region is CASSPRATGELFF. CDR3 DNA sequence: TGTGCCAGCTCACCACGGGCTACCGGGGAGCTGTTTTTT.

The chain is built from TRBV5-1 and TRBJ2-6, with 9 bases aligning to TRBD1. V was pared by 2 bases and J by 2 bases, with 8 bases of the junction left unmatched. This CDR3 contains 18 residues. Per the germline V gene, CDR1 is SGHRS and CDR2 is YFSETQ. This chain's CDR3 is CASSFTGGAVPGANVLTF. In DNA, the CDR3 is TGCGCCAGCAGCTTTACAGGGGGCGCAGTCCCTGGGGCCAACGTCCTGACTTTC.

The chain couples TRBV15 to TRBJ1-2; the match to TRBD1 covers 9 bases. J lost 8 bases, V lost 3 bases, and 4 bases had no gene match. CDR1 and CDR2 (germline): LNHNV, YYDKDF (reference sequence). The CDR3 loop spans 13 amino acids. The CDR3 loop is CATSRGGQGGYTF. The CDR3 DNA follows: TGTGCCACCAGCAGGGGGGGACAGGGCGGCTACACCTTC.

This rearrangement joins TRBV4-2 to TRBJ1-3; unclear D gene. This CDR3 comprises 17 residues. Per germline, CDR1 LGHNA and CDR2 YNFKEQ. The V end lost 0 bases, the J end lost 0 bases, and 12 bases lay between the germline ends. As DNA, the CDR3 is TGTGCCAGCAGCCAAGATAATACTCGGAGCTCTGGAAACACCATATATTTT. Its translation is CASSQDNTRSSGNTIYF.

A few counts support this clone. This chain joins TRBV6-6 and TRBJ2-5, with a tentative D call TRBD1 (5 bases). Germline CDR1 MNHNY, CDR2 SVGAGI (reference sequence). This CDR3 is built from 13 residues. Between the trimmed V and J ends, which lost 8 bases and 1 base, there was a span of 11 bases. The CDR3 spells CASGREPQETQYF. The CDR3 DNA follows: TGTGCCAGCGGCAGGGAACCCCAAGAGACCCAGTACTTC.

Only a few counts were recorded for this clone. In DNA form, the CDR3 reads TGTGCCTGGAGCTACAGGGGCGACTATGGCTACACCTTC. Protein: CAWSYRGDYGYTF. The chain recombines TRBV30 with TRBJ1-2, with 7 bases lining up with TRBD1. CDR3 length: 13 residues. V shed 3 bases, J shed 3 bases, and the junction held 4 bases outside the gene matches. Germline CDR1 GTSNPN, CDR2 SVGIG (reference sequence).

This clone has only a few counts. The J gene is TRBJ1-4, the V gene TRBV15; 7 nucleotides match TRBD1. CDR3 size: 15 residues. From germline, CDR1 is LNHNV and CDR2 YYDKDF (reference sequence). Trimming at V came to 7 bases and at J to 6 bases, leaving 11 bases not matched to a gene. The CDR3 sequence: CATKPWKGGYEKLFF. CDR3 bases: TGTGCCACCAAACCCTGGAAAGGGGGCTATGAAAAACTGTTTTTT.